Below, 26 T cell receptor beta chains from the same sample are listed, as sequenced in a study of response to subunit inactivated influenza vaccine. TCRdb recomputed calls from the RT-PCR reads with MiXCR, one row per CDR3 protein. This table holds 450,000 to 500,000 distinct CDR3 sequences, 9.5% to 13% found once. Specimen: PBMCs from blood, collected roughly 48 days after vaccination. Every receptor here comes from a man aged 45-60 years who received an inactivated influenza vaccine.

Ten or more counts support this clonotype. V gene TRBV7-2 combines with J gene TRBJ2-1, with TRBD2 matching 8 bases. The germline V gene encodes CDR1 SGHTA and CDR2 FQGNSA. V lost 5 bases to trimming and J lost 3 bases; unmatched junction nucleotides: 6. The CDR3 sequence is 15 residues long. The DNA of the CDR3 is TGTGCCAGCAGCCCGGGGGGGGGCAGCTACAATGAGCAGTTCTTC. Its protein is CASSPGGGSYNEQFF.

This rearrangement joins TRBV3-1 to TRBJ2-2, with D tentatively TRBD1 or TRBD2 (5 bases each). Trimming stripped 0 bases from V and 7 bases from J, with 15 bases between. The CDR3 covers 16 residues. Germline assignment: CDR1 LGHDT and CDR2 YNNKEL (reference sequence). CDR3 region: CASSQEAGTQYGELFF. The CDR3 DNA reads TGTGCCAGCAGCCAAGAGGCAGGGACCCAATACGGGGAGCTGTTTTTT.

This clonotype occurred many times. V gene TRBV10-3 combines with J gene TRBJ2-2; 13 bases align to TRBD2. This CDR3 spans 15 amino acids. Germline CDR1 and CDR2: ENHRY and SYGVKD. V gave up 4 bases and J gave up 6 bases; unmatched junction bases: 2. CDR3 sequence reads: CAISGTSGGSGELFF. The CDR3 coding sequence is TGTGCCATCAGTGGGACTAGCGGGGGTTCCGGGGAGCTGTTTTTT.

The table lists this clonotype with a few counts. The chain is built from TRBV6-5 and TRBJ1-6; D not resolved. Germline CDR1 is MNHEY and CDR2 is SVGAGI. The CDR3 has 15 residues. V lost 0 bases and J 8 bases, leaving 11 bases between the germline ends. Here the CDR3 reads CASSYSWDGDSPLHF. The CDR3 region has the DNA TGTGCCAGCAGTTACTCCTGGGATGGGGATTCACCCCTCCACTTT.

DNA of the CDR3: TGTGCCAGCAGCTCGACAGGGGAAGCCTATGGCTACACCTTC. It codes for CASSSTGEAYGYTF. This rearrangement joins TRBV7-9 to TRBJ1-2; 8 bases match TRBD1. From germline, CDR1 is SEHNR and CDR2 FQNEAQ (reference sequence). The CDR3 is 14 amino acids. V lost 4 bases to trimming and J lost 4 bases; unmatched junction nucleotides: 5.

This clonotype was observed a handful of times. The chain employs TRBV7-2 and TRBJ2-1, with a possible D match to TRBD1 (6 bases). Germline V gives CDR1 SGHTA, CDR2 FQGNSA. This CDR3 is built from 13 residues. Trimming removed 2 bases at V and 10 bases at J, with 12 bases between. The CDR3 region has the DNA TGTGCCAGCAGCTTAATAGGGGGTCGGGAGCAGTTCTTC. This sequence encodes CASSLIGGREQFF.

This clonotype was counted a few times. This rearrangement joins TRBV6-5 to TRBJ1-4; D possibly corresponds to TRBD1 (5 bases). There are 16 residues in the CDR3. Trimming took 0 bases from V and 8 from J, leaving 16 bases between them. Germline V gene data show CDR1 as MNHEY and CDR2 as SVGAGI. In nucleotides, the CDR3 is TGTGCCAGCAGTTACTCGGATCCAAGGGGTCGGGAAAAACTGTTTTTT. Amino acid sequence: CASSYSDPRGREKLFF.

This chain links TRBV18 with TRBJ2-3; TRBD2 agrees at 8 bases. The CDR3 sequence is 17 residues long. Germline lookup yields CDR1 KGHSH and CDR2 LQKENI. V shed 2 bases and J 1 base; nucleotides not matched to a gene: 8. This CDR3 is CASSPSIAGRGTDTQYF. In nucleotides, the CDR3 is TGTGCCAGCTCACCATCAATAGCGGGGAGAGGCACAGATACGCAGTATTTT.

The sample holds a few counts of this clonotype. The chain is built from TRBV29-1 and TRBJ1-2, with D possibly being TRBD1 (5 bases). The germline V gene encodes CDR1 SQVTM and CDR2 ANQGSEA. The CDR3 is 14 amino acids. CDR3 in DNA: TGCAGTTCCACGCGGCAGGGCCCATGGGATGGCTACACCTTC. It encodes CSSTRQGPWDGYTF. The full variable domain, completed using reference TRBV29-1 and TRBJ1-2, is SAVISQKPSRDICQRGTSLTIQCQVDSQVTMMFWYRQQPGQSLTLIATANQGSEATYESGFVIDKFPISRPNLTFSTLTVSNMSPEDSSIYLCSSTRQGPWDGYTFGSGTRLTVV.

The chain carries TRBV4-2 and TRBJ2-5, with 8 nucleotides matching TRBD2. The CDR3 is made up of 22 amino acids. Germline V gene data show CDR1 as LGHNA and CDR2 as YNFKEQ. The ends lost 1 base at V and 0 bases at J; junction bases unmatched: 22. The CDR3 nucleotides are TGTGCCAGCAGCCAAGTTTTCCCTAACGCCTTAGCGGGGCCCCCCTACCAAGAGACCCAGTACTTC. This gives the protein CASSQVFPNALAGPPYQETQYF.

This clonotype was counted a few times. The gene calls are TRBV2 and TRBJ2-1; possibly TRBD1 for D (6 bases). Germline CDR1 and CDR2: SNHLY and FYNNEI. V lost 5 bases and J lost 5, with 7 bases in between. This CDR3 contains 12 residues. CDR3 protein: CASSWTDNEQFF. As DNA, the CDR3 is TGTGCCAGCAGTTGGACAGACAATGAGCAGTTCTTC.

The genes are TRBV28 and TRBJ2-3, with a possible D match to TRBD2 (6 bases). In germline, CDR1 is MDHEN, CDR2 SYDVKM. The CDR3 spans 15 residues. V lost 4 bases and J 3 bases, leaving 14 bases between the germline ends. In DNA form, the CDR3 reads TGTGCCAGCAGTTCCTTAGCGGAGACTACAGATACGCAGTATTTT. Translation: CASSSLAETTDTQYF.

This clonotype has more than one count but fewer than ten. V and J are TRBV4-1 and TRBJ2-1, with D possibly matching TRBD2 (5 bases). Germline V gene sequence: CDR1 MGHRA, CDR2 YSYEKL. Deletions cut 8 bases from V and 10 bases from J, with 12 bases between. This CDR3 comprises 11 residues. CDR3 residues: CASWNGGEQFF. CDR3 nucleotide sequence: TGCGCCAGCTGGAACGGCGGGGAGCAGTTCTTC.

The chain carries TRBV11-2 and TRBJ2-2; TRBD2 might be the D (6 bases). Germline CDR1 SGHAT, CDR2 FQNNGV. The length of the CDR3 is 15 residues. Trimming left V 3 bases short and J 6 bases short, with 14 bases between. CDR3 amino acids: CASSFAGRNSGELFF. The CDR3, as DNA: TGTGCCAGCAGCTTTGCAGGGAGGAATTCCGGGGAGCTGTTTTTT.

A few counts support this clonotype. This rearrangement joins TRBV5-1 to TRBJ2-3; 12 bases align to TRBD2. This CDR3 region has 16 residues. The germline CDR1 and CDR2 sequences are SGHRS and YFSETQ. Unmatched junction bases numbered 3, after V lost 0 bases and J lost 4 bases. The DNA for the CDR3 is TGCGCCAGCAGCTTGGGACTAGCGGGGGTTGCAGATACGCAGTATTTT. Protein sequence: CASSLGLAGVADTQYF.

This clonotype was found a few times. The chain links TRBV29-1 to TRBJ2-7; no firm D call. The CDR3 runs to 13 residues. In germline, CDR1 is SQVTM, CDR2 ANQGSEA. V gave up 4 bases and J gave up 0 bases, with 10 bases separating them. The CDR3 sequence: CSVGNRHSYEQYF. The CDR3 DNA is TGCAGCGTTGGAAACCGCCACTCCTACGAGCAGTACTTC.

J is TRBJ1-1 and V is TRBV7-2; 9 bases line up with TRBD1. V dropped 3 bases and J dropped 5; count of bases not matched to a gene: 7. CDR3 length equals 15 residues. CDR1 and CDR2 (germline): SGHTA, FQGNSA. The CDR3 loop is CASSFSGQGMTEAFF. The CDR3 DNA is TGTGCCAGCAGCTTTTCGGGACAGGGTATGACTGAAGCTTTCTTT.

Ten or more counts support this clonotype. J is TRBJ2-3 and V is TRBV9; no reliable D call. The germline V gene has CDR1 SGDLS and CDR2 YYNGEE. V lost 3 bases and J lost 2, with 16 bases in between. CDR3 size: 16 residues. DNA for the CDR3: TGTGCCAGCAGCGCGCCCCCCCGCAACACCACAGATACGCAGTATTTT. Its protein product is CASSAPPRNTTDTQYF.

This chain links TRBV5-1 with TRBJ2-3; 9 bases fit TRBD2. The CDR3 has 15 residues. Germline V gene data show CDR1 as SGHRS and CDR2 as YFSETQ. V lost 0 bases and J lost 3; bases outside the gene matches: 2. The CDR3 sequence is CASSLVTSGTDTQYF. CDR3 sequence (DNA): TGCGCCAGCAGCTTGGTTACTAGCGGGACAGATACGCAGTATTTT.

This chain's CDR3 is CASSLWTTGSLYEQYF. The CDR3 DNA is TGTGCCAGCAGTTTATGGACAACCGGGAGCCTCTACGAGCAGTACTTC. The gene calls are TRBV28 and TRBJ2-7, with TRBD2 as a possible D gene (6 bases). The V gene's germline CDR1 is MDHEN and CDR2 SYDVKM. There are 16 residues in the CDR3. V lost 0 bases and J lost 3, with 15 bases in between.

This clonotype was detected only a few times. This chain links TRBV20-1 with TRBJ1-5; D ambiguous. Trimming removed 3 bases from V and 1 base from J, with 13 bases in between. The CDR3 consists of 15 residues. In germline, CDR1 is DFQATT, CDR2 SNEGSKA (reference sequence). The DNA of the CDR3 is TGCAGTGCTAGCACTCCCAGCGGCAGCAATCAGCCCCAGCATTTT. Translating it yields CSASTPSGSNQPQHF.

At least ten counts were recorded for this clonotype. The J gene is TRBJ2-4, the V gene TRBV4-1; no definite D call. The CDR3 spans 14 residues. The V end was cut by 3 bases, the J end by 5 bases, with 11 bases between. Germline-derived CDR1 and CDR2 are MGHRA and YSYEKL. The CDR3 nucleotides are TGCGCCAGCAGCCAGACCAACAGCGAAAACATTCAGTACTTC. Its translation is CASSQTNSENIQYF.

About this clonotype itself: The junction and the germline gene differ at one end; a read error may be behind it. The chain links TRBV20-1 to TRBJ2-1; D may be TRBD2 (5 bases). The CDR3 is 14 residues long. The germline gives CDR1 DFQATT, CDR2 SNEGSKA (reference sequence). The CDR3 loop is CSVRASNSYNEQFF. CDR3 bases: TGCAGTGTTAGAGCTAGCAACTCCTACAATGAGCAGTTCTTC.

The V and J genes are TRBV5-1 and TRBJ1-1; no clear D gene. V dropped 0 bases and J dropped 1 base, with 13 bases sitting between them. There are 16 residues in the CDR3. Germline V gene sequence: CDR1 SGHRS, CDR2 YFSETQ. The CDR3 reads CASSLASRARNTEAFF. The CDR3 DNA follows: TGCGCCAGCAGCTTGGCCTCGAGAGCTCGGAACACTGAAGCTTTCTTT.

This clonotype was observed at least ten times. One end of the junction fails to match germline, which may point to a read error. The CDR3 sequence: CASSHSTGQNTEAFF. The CDR3 bases are TGTGCCAGCAGTCACTCAACAGGGCAGAACACTGAAGCTTTCTTT. The V gene is TRBV6-5, the J gene TRBJ1-1; TRBD1 is a possible D gene (6 bases). The CDR3 runs 15 residues. Germline-derived CDR1 and CDR2 are MNHEY and SVGAGI.

This clonotype was seen repeatedly, ten times or more. The gene calls are TRBV14 and TRBJ2-5, with D hard to call. CDR1 is SGHDN and CDR2 is FVKESK in the germline V gene. There are 12 residues in the CDR3. The V and J ends lost 5 bases and 5 bases respectively, with 9 bases between them. CDR3 DNA: TGTGCCAGCAGCTTAAGCGACGAGACCCAGTACTTC. Protein: CASSLSDETQYF.